This entry lists 21 T cell receptor beta chains sequenced from one sample in a study of shared clonotypes between healthy human individuals. The assay was immunoSEQ multiplex PCR, and TCRdb's table has in-frame clones only and misses some. The sample has about 2,200,000 clones, about 93% seen once. Naive CD8 cells were CD45RO-negative, positively selected for CCR7, excluding terminally differentiated effector memory CD45RA+ cells. Specimen: naive CD8+ T cells from PBMCs. All receptors derive from a man in his late teens or twenties in good health. Some clones in this sample may be carry-over from other donors' samples.

The V gene is TRBV4-1, the J gene TRBJ1-1, with 7 bases lining up with TRBD1. V was pared by 6 bases and J by 0 bases, with 7 bases of the junction left unmatched. Looked up from germline, CDR1 is MGHRA and CDR2 is YSYEKL. CDR3 size: 15 residues. CDR3 nucleotides: TGCGCCAGCAGTGCGGGACAGCTACTGAACACTGAAGCTTTCTTT. It specifies CASSAGQLLNTEAFF.

The V gene is TRBV28, the J gene TRBJ1-5; D is uncertain. The CDR3 loop spans 13 amino acids. Looked up from germline, CDR1 is MDHEN and CDR2 is SYDVKM. Between the trimmed V and J ends, which lost 3 bases and 7 bases, there was a span of 10 bases. CDR3 sequence reads: CASSFSGKQPQHF. The CDR3, as DNA: TGTGCCAGCAGTTTCTCGGGGAAGCAGCCCCAGCATTTT. Together with reference TRBV28 and TRBJ1-5, the CDR3 gives the full variable domain: DVKVTQSSRYLVKRTGEKVFLECVQDMDHENMFWYRQDPGLGLRLIYFSYDVKMKEKGDIPEGYSVSREKKERFSLILESASTNQTSMYLCASSFSGKQPQHFGDGTRLSIL.

The chain recombines TRBV11-2 with TRBJ1-5; D not resolved. Trimming shortened V by 2 bases and J by 2 bases, and 7 bases separated the two germline ends. This CDR3 contains 14 residues. Germline V gene lookup returns CDR1 SGHAT and CDR2 FQNNGV. CDR3 DNA: TGTGCCAGCAGCTTAAATCTAGGCAATCAGCCCCAGCATTTT. Translation gives CASSLNLGNQPQHF. The full variable domain, rest sourced from reference TRBV11-2 and TRBJ1-5, is EAGVAQSPRYKIIEKRQSVAFWCNPISGHATLYWYQQILGQGPKLLIQFQNNGVVDDSQLPKDRFSAERLKGVDSTLKIQPAKLEDSAVYLCASSLNLGNQPQHFGDGTRLSIL.

The CDR3 sequence: CASSQEPGRAFF. As DNA, the CDR3 is TGTGCCAGCAGTCAAGAGCCGGGTAGAGCTTTCTTT. The chain joins TRBV7-9 to TRBJ1-1, with no clear D. The germline V and J ends were trimmed by 6 bases and 10 bases, with 15 bases remaining between them. CDR3 length: 12 residues. Germline values: CDR1 SEHNR, CDR2 FQNEAQ (reference sequence).

This clone was recorded only once. The chain links TRBV5-1 to TRBJ1-1; 11 positions agree with TRBD1. Germline assignment: CDR1 SGHRS and CDR2 YFSETQ. The CDR3 has 15 amino acids. J gave up 4 bases and V 4 bases, and 6 bases lay outside the gene matches. CDR3 residues: CASSPPDRGRTEAFF. CDR3 in DNA: TGCGCCAGCAGCCCCCCGGACAGGGGGCGCACTGAAGCTTTCTTT.

V usage is TRBV4-1 and J usage is TRBJ2-5, with D possibly being TRBD1 or TRBD2 (5 bases each). The CDR3 has 15 residues. Per the germline V gene, CDR1 is MGHRA and CDR2 is YSYEKL. The V end lost 0 bases, the J end lost 5 bases, and 13 bases lay between the germline ends. The CDR3 protein is CASSQEGVLSETQYF. CDR3 coding DNA: TGCGCCAGCAGCCAAGAGGGGGTGCTGTCGGAGACCCAGTACTTC.

The CDR3 bases are TGTGCCAGCAGTGCGGACAGGGGAGGTACCGGGGAGCTGTTTTTT. This gives the protein CASSADRGGTGELFF. V and J are TRBV6-5 and TRBJ2-2, with 9 bases that match TRBD1. The CDR3 is 15 amino acids. The germline V gene encodes CDR1 MNHEY and CDR2 SVGAGI. Losses at the gene ends were 5 bases for V and 5 bases for J; bases not matched to a gene: 6.

This sequence joins TRBV10-3 and TRBJ2-7; possible D gene TRBD1, 5 bases. The CDR3 covers 14 residues. Germline CDR1 and CDR2: ENHRY and SYGVKD. V was shortened by 0 bases and J by 4 bases, with 10 bases between the two germline ends. CDR3 in DNA: TGTGCCATCAGTGAGTCAGTCAGGGATTACGAGCAGTACTTC. This translates into CAISESVRDYEQYF.

The J gene is TRBJ2-2, the V gene TRBV30, with D perhaps matching TRBD2 (5 bases). Per the germline V gene, CDR1 is GTSNPN and CDR2 is SVGIG (reference sequence). The CDR3 contains 17 residues. The ends were cut back, 3 bases at V and 3 bases at J, with 20 bases in the middle. The CDR3 nucleotides read TGTGCCTGGAGGTATCGAGCGGAGGATTGGGACACCGGGGAGCTGTTTTTT. Translated: CAWRYRAEDWDTGELFF.

This rearrangement joins TRBV2 to TRBJ2-5; tentatively, D is TRBD1 (5 bases). This CDR3 is 13 amino acids long. Germline values: CDR1 SNHLY, CDR2 FYNNEI. Trimming removed 9 bases from V and 3 bases from J, with 14 bases in between. The CDR3 DNA sequence: TGTGCCAGTGACAGCCACGACGAAGAGACCCAGTACTTC. Its protein product is CASDSHDEETQYF.

The rearrangement joins TRBV5-1 to TRBJ1-1; TRBD1 agrees at 7 bases. This CDR3 region has 15 residues. Trimming took 3 bases from V and 1 from J; bases not matched to a gene: 6. Germline CDR1 and CDR2: SGHRS and YFSETQ. CDR3 DNA sequence: TGCGCCAGCAGCTGGTGGGGACAGCAGAACACTGAAGCTTTCTTT. Amino acid sequence: CASSWWGQQNTEAFF.

Only a few counts were recorded for this clone. The CDR3 region has the DNA TGCGCCAGCAGCCAAGATGCCGAAGCTTTCTTT. Protein: CASSQDAEAFF. The V call is TRBV4-1, the J call TRBJ1-1; D is unclear. The CDR3 runs 11 residues. From germline, CDR1 is MGHRA and CDR2 YSYEKL. V dropped 0 bases and J dropped 8 bases, with 4 bases sitting between them.

This chain joins TRBV11-1 and TRBJ2-3; D is possibly TRBD1 (5 bases). V was pared by 2 bases and J by 0 bases, with 15 bases between. The CDR3 spans 17 residues. Germline CDR1 is SGHAT and CDR2 is FQDESV (reference sequence). CDR3 sequence: CASSLFRGRASTDTQYF. The CDR3 DNA sequence: TGTGCCAGCAGCTTATTTCGCGGCAGGGCTAGCACAGATACGCAGTATTTT.

The V and J genes are TRBV7-9 and TRBJ1-4, with a possible D match to TRBD1 (6 bases). With 1 base removed from V and 6 bases from J, the gap between germline ends came to 18 bases. Per germline, CDR1 SEHNR and CDR2 FQNEAQ (reference sequence). The CDR3 totals 17 residues. The CDR3, as DNA: TGTGCCAGCAGCTTAGGTTTCGGACAGTCTCCCCATGAAAAACTGTTTTTT. It encodes CASSLGFGQSPHEKLFF.

The V gene is TRBV11-2, the J gene TRBJ2-3, with D unclear. This CDR3 contains 13 residues. Trimming removed 6 bases from V and 2 bases from J, with 9 bases in between. Germline V lookup: CDR1 SGHAT, CDR2 FQNNGV. The CDR3 loop is CASRARTTDTQYF. CDR3 nucleotides: TGTGCCAGCAGGGCTAGGACCACAGATACGCAGTATTTT.

The sample holds one count of this clone. This rearrangement joins TRBV9 to TRBJ2-3, with 14 nucleotides matching TRBD2. The CDR3 is 16 amino acids. The germline gives CDR1 SGDLS, CDR2 YYNGEE. V gave up 4 bases and J gave up 5 bases; unmatched junction bases: 6. The CDR3: CASSPGTSGSKDTQYF. The CDR3 region has the DNA TGTGCCAGCAGCCCGGGGACTAGCGGGAGTAAAGATACGCAGTATTTT.

Concerning this clone itself: The germline gene is not matched at one end of the junction; a read error may be the cause. This chain uses TRBV5-6 with TRBJ1-1; D not certain. Germline assignment: CDR1 SGHDT and CDR2 YYEEEE. The CDR3 totals 14 residues. In DNA form, the CDR3 reads TGTGCCAGCAGCTGGAGCCGGGATAACAGTGAAGCTTTCTTT. It yields the protein CASSWSRDNSEAFF. Using reference TRBV5-6 and TRBJ1-1 for the parts outside the CDR3, the full variable domain is DAGVTQSPTHLIKTRGQQVTLRCSPKSGHDTVSWYQQALGQGPQFIFQYYEEEERQRGNFPDRFSGHQFPNYSSELNVNALLLGDSALYLCASSWSRDNSEAFFGQGTRLTVV.

Written as DNA, the CDR3 is TGTGCCAGCAGCGCGAGACCGCAGGGGACCAACACTGAAGCTTTCTTT. Protein sequence: CASSARPQGTNTEAFF. The V and J genes are TRBV7-2 and TRBJ1-1; a possible D gene is TRBD1 (6 bases). The CDR3 runs to 16 residues. The V end was cut by 5 bases, the J end by 2 bases, with 18 bases between. Germline V gene data show CDR1 as SGHTA and CDR2 as FQGNSA. The complete variable domain, with remaining parts taken from reference TRBV7-2 and TRBJ1-1, reads GAGVSQSPSNKVTEKGKDVELRCDPISGHTALYWYRQSLGQGLEFLIYFQGNSAPDKSGLPSDRFSAERTGGSVSTLTIQRTQQEDSAVYLCASSARPQGTNTEAFFGQGTRLTVV.

The chain joins TRBV6-8 to TRBJ1-3, with TRBD1 as a possible D gene (6 bases). V lost 9 bases, J lost 2 bases, and 14 bases lay in between. Germline lookup yields CDR1 MNHGY and CDR2 SAAAGT. The CDR3 totals 14 residues. The CDR3 sequence is CASPRGSAGNTIYF. DNA for the CDR3: TGTGCCAGTCCCAGGGGCTCGGCTGGAAACACCATATATTTT.

The CDR3 nucleotides are TGTGCCAGCAGCCCCACCTGGGGGGAGGCCATGGGGAATGAGCAGTTCTTC. Translated: CASSPTWGEAMGNEQFF. The chain recombines TRBV5-6 with TRBJ2-1; D may be TRBD2 (6 bases). Trimming removed 4 bases from V and 7 bases from J, with 24 bases in between. Germline CDR1 and CDR2: SGHDT and YYEEEE. This CDR3 has 17 amino acids.

This chain joins TRBV9 and TRBJ2-3; a possible D gene is TRBD1 (5 bases). This CDR3 is built from 14 residues. The V end was cut by 0 bases, the J end by 2 bases, with 7 bases between. Germline loops: CDR1 SGDLS, CDR2 YYNGEE. In DNA, the CDR3 is TGTGCCAGCAGCGTAGGCAGGGCCACAGATACGCAGTATTTT. Translating gives CASSVGRATDTQYF.